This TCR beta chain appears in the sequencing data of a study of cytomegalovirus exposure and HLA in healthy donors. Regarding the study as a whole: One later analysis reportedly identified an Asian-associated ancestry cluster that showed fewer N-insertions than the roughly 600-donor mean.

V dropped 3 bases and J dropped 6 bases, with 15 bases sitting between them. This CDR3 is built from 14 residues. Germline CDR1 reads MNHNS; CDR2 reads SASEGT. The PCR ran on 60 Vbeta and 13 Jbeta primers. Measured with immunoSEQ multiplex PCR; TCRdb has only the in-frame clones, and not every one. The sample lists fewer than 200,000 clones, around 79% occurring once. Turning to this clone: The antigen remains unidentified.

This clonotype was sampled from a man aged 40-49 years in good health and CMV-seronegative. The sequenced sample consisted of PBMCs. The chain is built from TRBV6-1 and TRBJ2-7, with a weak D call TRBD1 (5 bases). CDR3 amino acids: CASSDSGWSSEQYF. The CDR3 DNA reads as TGTGCCAGCAGTGACTCAGGGTGGTCCAGCGAGCAGTACTTC.